The TCR beta chain described here comes from a study of T cell responses to AZD1222 COVID-19 vaccine. Looking at the study overall: It was second doses at about 4 or about 12 weeks that were pooled.

Study results and caveats: Across spike, vaccine-associated CD4 TCRs were found, dominant at 160-218 and 743-854. The study identified only a handful of AZD1222 recipients as seropositive at baseline.

The CDR3 runs 15 residues. CDR1 and CDR2 from the germline V gene are MNHEY and SVGAGI. Deletions cut 6 bases from V and 4 bases from J, with 16 bases between. As to this clone: What it recognizes is unknown.

TCRdb's table, derived via immunoSEQ multiplex PCR, lists solely in-frame clones and lacks some. Here the sample spans approximately 150,000 clones, about 89% being singletons. Sequencing used peripheral blood, obtained on day 0 of AZD1222 vaccination. This TCR came from an adult in good health. The J gene is TRBJ1-3, the V gene TRBV6-5; D gene unclear. The CDR3 here is CASRPAVNAGNTIYF. Here the CDR3 DNA reads TGTGCCAGCAGACCGGCCGTGAACGCCGGAAACACCATATATTTT.